This T cell receptor (beta chain) was identified in a study of read filtering for tumor transcriptome and immune sequencing. CDR1 is GTSNPN, CDR2 SVGIG, per germline (reference sequence). The ends lost 6 bases at V and 2 bases at J; junction bases unmatched: 10. The CDR3 length is 15 residues. This clonotype came up many times. This library used roughly 400 ng RNA and molecular barcoded adaptors spanning alpha/delta and beta/gamma chains. TCRdb reprocessed the reads with MiXCR, giving one entry per CDR3 protein. The sample lists about 58,000 distinct CDR3 sequences, 12% occurring once. This receptor was identified in a donor aged 40 or older with multiple myeloma. The chain joins TRBV30 to TRBJ1-2; 9 nucleotides match TRBD1. What was sequenced was a population of CD138-negative cells sorted from bone marrow. As DNA, the CDR3 is TGTGCCTGTCGGGGGGATGACAGGGGGAACTATGGCTACACCTTC. Protein: CACRGDDRGNYGYTF.